This T cell receptor beta chain was identified in a study of neoadjuvant nivolumab and ipilimumab in lung cancer. Study background: The combination arm added day-1 ipilimumab 1 mg/kg to nivolumab 3 mg/kg on days 1, 15, 29.

Measured with immunoSEQ multiplex PCR; TCRdb has only the in-frame clones, and not every one. The sample has under 35,000 clones, over 75% seen once. With 5 bases removed from V and 5 bases from J, the gap between germline ends came to 16 bases. The CDR3 is made up of 15 amino acids. Germline V lookup: CDR1 SGHAT, CDR2 FQNNGV. Regarding the study as a whole: From pretherapy to surgery, tumor richness and clonality rose with dual therapy. Only a small number of samples underwent TCR sequencing. Resected tumors had greater TCR richness and clonality than uninvolved lung.

In the case of this clone: Its cognate antigen is unknown.

The sample here was peripheral blood, taken after neoadjuvant nivolumab, alone or with ipilimumab, at or shortly before surgery. V and J are TRBV11-2 and TRBJ2-1; D uncertain. This receptor was identified in an adult with non-small cell lung cancer. The CDR3 reads CASSPGASRNNEQFF. CDR3 DNA: TGTGCCAGCAGCCCTGGAGCGAGCAGGAACAATGAGCAGTTCTTC.